One sample yielded the 8 T cell receptor beta chains listed below, sequenced in a study of post-analysis software for immune sequencing data. Prepared libraries of TCR beta cDNA carried unique molecular identifiers. Each CDR3 protein is one row after TCRdb ran MiXCR on the PCR reads. This table has approximately 660,000 distinct CDR3 sequences, more than 50% appearing once. Study outcomes and limitations: Comparison of patients with controls showed four or five TRBV segments more frequent in patients, TRBV5-6, TRBV5-1 and TRBV20-1 among them.

The antigens for these receptors are not known. Input material: blood. Every receptor here comes from a girl aged 2-10 years with multiple sclerosis.

This clonotype occurred a few times. The V and J genes are TRBV12-3 or TRBV12-4 and TRBJ2-1; D call uncertain. CDR3 length: 13 amino acids. V shed 3 bases and J shed 5 bases, with 8 bases lying between them. CDR3: CASSFSLDNEQFF. The CDR3, as DNA: TGTGCCAGCAGTTTCTCCTTAGACAATGAGCAGTTCTTC.

The J gene is TRBJ1-1, the V gene TRBV29-1; the match to TRBD1 covers 8 bases. The germline V gene encodes CDR1 SQVTM and CDR2 ANQGSEA. The J segment lost 4 bases and the V segment lost 4 bases, leaving 8 bases of the junction unmatched. The CDR3 is 14 residues long. CDR3 nucleotides: TGCAGCGTTGTCATACAGGGGGGAGGCACTGAAGCTTTCTTT. This encodes CSVVIQGGGTEAFF.

V gene TRBV2 combines with J gene TRBJ2-7; TRBD1 or TRBD2 may be the D gene (6 bases each). V lost 6 bases and J 6 bases, leaving 12 bases between the germline ends. CDR1 is SNHLY, CDR2 FYNNEI, per germline. This CDR3 has 12 amino acids. As DNA, the CDR3 is TGTGCCAGCAGGAGAGGGGGACTCGAGCAGTACTTC. Amino acid sequence: CASRRGGLEQYF.

The chain carries TRBV15 and TRBJ2-7, with D perhaps matching TRBD1 or TRBD2 (5 bases each). V lost 3 bases and J 3 bases, leaving 15 bases between the germline ends. The CDR3 is 15 amino acids. Germline lookup yields CDR1 LNHNV and CDR2 YYDKDF (reference sequence). In DNA form, the CDR3 reads TGTGCCACCAGCAGCCAAGGGACGGAGAACTACGAGCAGTACTTC. As protein: CATSSQGTENYEQYF.

J is TRBJ1-5 and V is TRBV20-1, with 9 nucleotides matching TRBD1. This CDR3 contains 16 residues. J lost 2 bases, V lost 3 bases, and 8 bases had no gene match. Germline CDR1 reads DFQATT; CDR2 reads SNEGSKA (reference sequence). The CDR3 loop is CSASPTGGSGNQPQHF. CDR3 DNA sequence: TGCAGTGCTAGTCCCACAGGGGGCTCGGGCAATCAGCCCCAGCATTTT.

V and J are TRBV7-2 and TRBJ2-3, with D possibly being TRBD1 or TRBD2 (6 bases each). CDR3 length equals 15 residues. Per the germline V gene, CDR1 is SGHTA and CDR2 is FQGNSA. V lost 4 bases to trimming and J lost 4 bases, with 15 bases between them. CDR3 protein: CASSSSDRRADTQYF. The CDR3 DNA follows: TGTGCCAGCAGCTCATCAGACAGGAGGGCAGATACGCAGTATTTT.

The chain couples TRBV20-1 to TRBJ2-3, with D possibly being TRBD1 (5 bases). Germline-derived CDR1 and CDR2 are DFQATT and SNEGSKA (reference sequence). V was pared by 1 base and J by 2 bases, with 13 bases between. The length of the CDR3 is 15 residues. CDR3 DNA: TGCAGTGCTAGAGGGCTCGACAGCTACACAGATACGCAGTATTTT. Protein sequence: CSARGLDSYTDTQYF.

This clonotype was counted ten times or more. The junction differs from germline at one of its ends, possibly a read error. The chain carries TRBV5-1 and TRBJ2-5; 11 positions agree with TRBD2. CDR1 SGHRS and CDR2 YFSETQ come from the germline V gene. The CDR3 is made up of 15 amino acids. This CDR3 reads CASSLLAGGQETQYF. CDR3 bases: TGTGCCAGCAGCCTCCTAGCGGGGGGCCAAGAGACCCAGTACTTC.